The source of this T cell receptor beta chain is a study of T cell responses to AZD1222 COVID-19 vaccine. Profiling relied on immunoSEQ multiplex PCR, and the TCRdb table lists in-frame clones only, not all of them. The sample comprises about 110,000 clones, approximately 89% of which are singletons, and approximately 3.1% rests with the top ten. Trimming removed 2 bases from V and 8 bases from J; junction bases left unmatched: 7. Germline-derived CDR1 and CDR2 are MGHDK and SYGVNS. This CDR3 is 14 amino acids long. This specimen consisted of peripheral blood, obtained on day 0 of MenACWY control vaccination. The source is an adult in good health. The genes are TRBV25-1 and TRBJ1-2, with 8 bases lining up with TRBD1. CDR3 residues: CASSEPDRGRGYTF. CDR3 DNA: TGTGCCAGCAGTGAACCTGACAGGGGTCGGGGCTACACCTTC.